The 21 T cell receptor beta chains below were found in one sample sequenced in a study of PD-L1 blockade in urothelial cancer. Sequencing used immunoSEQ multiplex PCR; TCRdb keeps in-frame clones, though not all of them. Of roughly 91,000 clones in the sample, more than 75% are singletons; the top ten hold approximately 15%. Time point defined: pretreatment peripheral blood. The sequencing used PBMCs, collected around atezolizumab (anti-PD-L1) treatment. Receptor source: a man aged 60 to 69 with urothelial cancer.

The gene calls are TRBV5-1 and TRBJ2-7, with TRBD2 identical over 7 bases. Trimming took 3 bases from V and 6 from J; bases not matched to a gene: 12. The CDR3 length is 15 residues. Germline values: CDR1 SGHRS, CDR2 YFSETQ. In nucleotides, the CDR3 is TGCGCCAGCAGCTCCCTAGGTTCGGGGGGACGCGAGCAGTACTTC. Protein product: CASSSLGSGGREQYF. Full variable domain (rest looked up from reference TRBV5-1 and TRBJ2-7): KAGVTQTPRYLIKTRGQQVTLSCSPISGHRSVSWYQQTPGQGLQFLFEYFSETQRNKGNFPGRFSGRQFSNSRSEMNVSTLELGDSALYLCASSSLGSGGREQYFGPGTRLTVT.

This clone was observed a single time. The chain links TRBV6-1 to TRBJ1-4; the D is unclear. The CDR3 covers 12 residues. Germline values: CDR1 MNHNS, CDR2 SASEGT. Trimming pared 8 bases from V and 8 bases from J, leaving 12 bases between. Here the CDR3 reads CASQFSGEKLFF. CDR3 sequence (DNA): TGTGCCAGCCAGTTTTCCGGGGAAAAACTGTTTTTT.

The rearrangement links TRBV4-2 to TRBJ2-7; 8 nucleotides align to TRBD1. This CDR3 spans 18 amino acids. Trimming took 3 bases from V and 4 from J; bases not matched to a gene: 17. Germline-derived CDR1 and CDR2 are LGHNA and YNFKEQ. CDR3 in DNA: TGTGCCAGCAGCCAGATTGGGCGGACAGGGCGAGTGGGTTACGAGCAGTACTTC. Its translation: CASSQIGRTGRVGYEQYF.

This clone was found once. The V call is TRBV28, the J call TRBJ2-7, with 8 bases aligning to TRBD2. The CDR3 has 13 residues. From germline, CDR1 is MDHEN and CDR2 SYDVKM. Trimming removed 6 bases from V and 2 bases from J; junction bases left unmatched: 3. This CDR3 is CASSPGGAYEQYF. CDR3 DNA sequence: TGTGCCAGCAGCCCCGGGGGGGCCTACGAGCAGTACTTC.

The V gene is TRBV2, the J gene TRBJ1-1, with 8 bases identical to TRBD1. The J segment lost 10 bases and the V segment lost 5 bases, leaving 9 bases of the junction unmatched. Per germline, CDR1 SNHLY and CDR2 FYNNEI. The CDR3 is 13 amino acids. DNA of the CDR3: TGTGCCAGCAGTATTGACAGGGGATTCGGAGCTTTCTTT. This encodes CASSIDRGFGAFF.

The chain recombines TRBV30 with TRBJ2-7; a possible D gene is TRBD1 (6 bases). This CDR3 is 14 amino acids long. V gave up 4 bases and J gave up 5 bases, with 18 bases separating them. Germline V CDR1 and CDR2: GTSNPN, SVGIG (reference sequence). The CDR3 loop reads CAWTPGQLGHEQYF. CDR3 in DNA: TGTGCCTGGACTCCGGGACAACTTGGGCACGAGCAGTACTTC.

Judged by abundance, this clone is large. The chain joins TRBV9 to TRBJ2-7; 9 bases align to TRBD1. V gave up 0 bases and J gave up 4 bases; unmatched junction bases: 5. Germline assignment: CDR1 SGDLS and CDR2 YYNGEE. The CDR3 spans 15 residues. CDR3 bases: TGTGCCAGCAGCGTAGAGGAGACAGGGGGGTACGAGCAGTACTTC. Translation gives CASSVEETGGYEQYF.

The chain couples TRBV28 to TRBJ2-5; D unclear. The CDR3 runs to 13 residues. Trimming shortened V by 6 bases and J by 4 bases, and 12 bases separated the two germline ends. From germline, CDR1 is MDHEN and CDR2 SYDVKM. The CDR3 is CASRETPRETQYF. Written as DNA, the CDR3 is TGTGCCAGCAGGGAGACTCCTCGAGAGACCCAGTACTTC.

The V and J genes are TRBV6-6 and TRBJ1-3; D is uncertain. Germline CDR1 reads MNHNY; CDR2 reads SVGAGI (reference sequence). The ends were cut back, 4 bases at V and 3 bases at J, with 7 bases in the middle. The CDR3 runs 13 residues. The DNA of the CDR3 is TGTGCCAGCAGTTTCCCCTATGGAAACACCATATATTTT. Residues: CASSFPYGNTIYF.

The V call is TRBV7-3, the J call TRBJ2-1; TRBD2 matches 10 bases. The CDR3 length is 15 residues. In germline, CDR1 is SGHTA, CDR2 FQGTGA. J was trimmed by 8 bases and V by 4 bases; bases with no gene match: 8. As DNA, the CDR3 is TGTGCCAGCAGCTCTAAGCGGGGGGGTAATCATGAGCAGTTCTTC. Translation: CASSSKRGGNHEQFF.

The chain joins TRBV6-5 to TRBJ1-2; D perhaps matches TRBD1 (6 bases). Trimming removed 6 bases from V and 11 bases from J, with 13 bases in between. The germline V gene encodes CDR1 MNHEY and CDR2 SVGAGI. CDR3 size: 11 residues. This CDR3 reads CASRNDRFYTF. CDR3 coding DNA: TGTGCCAGCAGGAATGACAGGTTTTACACCTTC.

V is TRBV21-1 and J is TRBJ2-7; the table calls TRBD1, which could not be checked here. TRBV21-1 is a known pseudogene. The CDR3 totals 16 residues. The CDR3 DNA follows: TGTGCCAGCAGCATTTCGGACAGGGGCTCGCTCTACGAGCAGTACTTC. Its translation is CASSISDRGSLYEQYF.

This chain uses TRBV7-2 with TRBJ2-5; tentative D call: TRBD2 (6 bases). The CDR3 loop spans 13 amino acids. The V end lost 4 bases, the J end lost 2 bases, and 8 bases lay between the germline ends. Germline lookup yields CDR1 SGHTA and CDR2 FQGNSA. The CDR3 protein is CASSSGTQETQYF. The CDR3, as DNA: TGTGCCAGCAGCTCCGGGACTCAAGAGACCCAGTACTTC.

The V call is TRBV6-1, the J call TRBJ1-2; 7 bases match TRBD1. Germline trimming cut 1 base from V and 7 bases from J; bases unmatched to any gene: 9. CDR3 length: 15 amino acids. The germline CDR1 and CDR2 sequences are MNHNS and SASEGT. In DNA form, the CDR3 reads TGTGCCAGCAGTGAAGGCGGCACAGGGGCTGGTGGCTACACCTTC. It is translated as CASSEGGTGAGGYTF.

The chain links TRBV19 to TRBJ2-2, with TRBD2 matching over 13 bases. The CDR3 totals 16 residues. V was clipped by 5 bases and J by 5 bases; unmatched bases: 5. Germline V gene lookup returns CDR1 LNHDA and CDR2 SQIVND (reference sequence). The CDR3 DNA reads TGTGCCAGTAGTCTACTAGCGGGAGGGAGAACCGGGGAGCTGTTTTTT. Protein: CASSLLAGGRTGELFF. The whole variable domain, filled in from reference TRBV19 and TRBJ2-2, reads DGGITQSPKYLFRKEGQNVTLSCEQNLNHDAMYWYRQDPGQGLRLIYYSQIVNDFQKGDIAEGYSVSREKKESFPLTVTSAQKNPTAFYLCASSLLAGGRTGELFFGEGSRLTVL.

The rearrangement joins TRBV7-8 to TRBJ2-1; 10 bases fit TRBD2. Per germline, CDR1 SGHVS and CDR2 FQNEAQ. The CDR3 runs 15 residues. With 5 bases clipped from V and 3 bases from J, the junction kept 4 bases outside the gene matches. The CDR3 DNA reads TGTGCCAGCAGCCAACCTAGCGGGAGCTACAATGAGCAGTTCTTC. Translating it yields CASSQPSGSYNEQFF. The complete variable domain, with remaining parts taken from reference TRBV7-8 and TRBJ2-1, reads GAGVSQSPRYKVAKRGQDVALRCDPISGHVSLFWYQQALGQGPEFLTYFQNEAQLDKSGLPSDRFFAERPEGSVSTLKIQRTQQEDSAVYLCASSQPSGSYNEQFFGPGTRLTVL.

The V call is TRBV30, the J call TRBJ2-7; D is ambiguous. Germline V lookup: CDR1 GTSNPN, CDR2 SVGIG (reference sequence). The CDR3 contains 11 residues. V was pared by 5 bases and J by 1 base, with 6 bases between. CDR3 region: CAWGSSYEQYF. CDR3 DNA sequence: TGTGCCTGGGGCTCTTCCTACGAGCAGTACTTC.

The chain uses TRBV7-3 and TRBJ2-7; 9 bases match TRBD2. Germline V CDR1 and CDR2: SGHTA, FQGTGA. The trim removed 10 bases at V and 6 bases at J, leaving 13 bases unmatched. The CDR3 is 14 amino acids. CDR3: CATSAGGFESEQYF. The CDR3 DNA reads TGTGCCACCTCAGCGGGGGGCTTCGAGAGCGAGCAGTACTTC. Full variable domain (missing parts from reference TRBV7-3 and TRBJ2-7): GAGVSQTPSNKVTEKGKYVELRCDPISGHTALYWYRQSLGQGPEFLIYFQGTGAADDSGLPNDRFFAVRPEGSVSTLKIQRTERGDSAVYLCATSAGGFESEQYFGPGTRLTVT.

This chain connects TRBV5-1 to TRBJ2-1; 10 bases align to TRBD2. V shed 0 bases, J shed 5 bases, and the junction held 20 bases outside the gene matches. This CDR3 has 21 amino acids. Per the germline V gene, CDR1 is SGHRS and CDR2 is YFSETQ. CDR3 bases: TGCGCCAGCAGCTTGGATCGGGGGCGAGCTGGCAGCGGGAGGGCCGACAATGAGCAGTTCTTC. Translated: CASSLDRGRAGSGRADNEQFF.

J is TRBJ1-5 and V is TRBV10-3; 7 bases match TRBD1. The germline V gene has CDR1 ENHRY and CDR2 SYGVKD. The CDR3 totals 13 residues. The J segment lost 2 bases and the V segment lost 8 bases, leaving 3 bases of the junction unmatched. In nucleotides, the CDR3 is TGTGCCATCTCCGGACAGGGCAATCAGCCCCAGCATTTT. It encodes CAISGQGNQPQHF.

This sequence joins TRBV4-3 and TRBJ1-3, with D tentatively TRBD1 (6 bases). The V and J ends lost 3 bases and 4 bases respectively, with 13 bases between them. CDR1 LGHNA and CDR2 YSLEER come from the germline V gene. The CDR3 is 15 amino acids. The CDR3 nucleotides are TGCGCCAGCAGCCACTTACAGGGTACGGGAAACACCATATATTTT. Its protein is CASSHLQGTGNTIYF.